These 10 T cell receptor beta chains originate from one sample sequenced in a study of T cells expressing NK-cell markers. From the 5' RACE reads, TCRdb lists one entry per CDR3 protein and no DNA. Its table lists about 21,000 distinct CDR3 sequences. Sequenced sample: blood T cells: a sorted CD56 or NKG2C T cell subset, CD4+ or CD8+ T cells, or bulk PBMC T cells (not recorded which). The source is a man aged 18-75 years in good health.

The J gene is TRBJ2-3, the V gene TRBV20-1; TCRdb's assignment of TRBD1 cannot be checked, as there is no DNA. This CDR3 spans 11 amino acids. Germline V lookup: CDR1 DFQATT, CDR2 SNEGSKA (reference sequence). CDR3 sequence: CSARLGELQYF.

The rearrangement links TRBV5-1 to TRBJ2-7; TCRdb selects TRBD1, and the lack of DNA leaves this call unchecked. Germline-derived CDR1 and CDR2 are SGHRS and YFSETQ. The CDR3 loop spans 13 amino acids. The CDR3 spells CASSIGTGEEQYF.

The chain employs TRBV30 and TRBJ1-4. CDR3 length: 14 residues. From germline, CDR1 is GTSNPN and CDR2 SVGIG (reference sequence). CDR3 sequence reads: CAWRYIRSNEKLFF.

The gene calls are TRBV5-1 and TRBJ2-5; lacking DNA, the TRBD1 call made by TCRdb goes unchecked. The CDR3 runs to 15 residues. Per germline, CDR1 SGHRS and CDR2 YFSETQ. The CDR3: CASSLGTVYQETQYF.

The chain recombines TRBV7-3 with TRBJ2-1; TCRdb reports TRBD1, a call that lacks DNA to check it against. CDR1 and CDR2 (germline): SGHTA, FQGTGA. The CDR3 is 14 amino acids. CDR3 protein: CASSPGGLKNEQFF.

The chain has TRBV20-1 and TRBJ2-5; with no DNA, the TCRdb D assignment of TRBD1 cannot be verified. CDR1 and CDR2 (germline): DFQATT, SNEGSKA (reference sequence). The CDR3 is 15 residues long. CDR3 residues: CSAPNTGGGEETQYF.

This CDR3 reads CASLQSSNQPQHF. The J gene is TRBJ1-5, the V gene TRBV6-2 or TRBV6-3. This CDR3 has 13 residues. Germline V gene sequence: CDR1 MNHEY, CDR2 SVGEGT.

The V call is TRBV5-1, the J call TRBJ1-1. Germline V gene sequence: CDR1 SGHRS, CDR2 YFSETQ. CDR3 length: 12 residues. The CDR3: CASSLESTEAFF.

J is TRBJ2-7 and V is TRBV13; TCRdb picks TRBD2, but there is no DNA to check that call. From germline, CDR1 is PRHDT and CDR2 FYEKMQ (reference sequence). This CDR3 comprises 15 residues. CDR3 amino acids: CASSPKAGETYEQYF.

V and J are TRBV7-2 and TRBJ2-5; with no DNA, the TCRdb D assignment of TRBD1 cannot be verified. The CDR3 consists of 13 residues. The germline V gene encodes CDR1 SGHTA and CDR2 FQGNSA. The CDR3: CASSPRDGETQYF.